This entry describes one T cell receptor beta chain. Trimming took off 1 base at V and 11 bases at J, with 9 bases between the two ends. The CDR3 is 12 residues long. Per the germline V gene, CDR1 is SGHDN and CDR2 is FVKESK. Using immunoSEQ multiplex PCR, the repertoire was profiled, and TCRdb retains in-frame clones only, with some absent. The data show some 70,000 clones, roughly 80% seen once. These data are taken from a study of T cell responses to AZD1222 COVID-19 vaccine. This clonotype was sampled from an adult who received the AZD1222 COVID-19 vaccine. The material was peripheral blood, obtained 28 days after the second AZD1222 dose. The chain employs TRBV14 and TRBJ1-3; D unclear. The CDR3 spells CASSQGGFSIYF. Written as DNA, the CDR3 is TGTGCCAGCAGCCAAGGAGGGTTCTCCATATATTTT.